This T cell receptor beta chain was captured in a study of control samples from healthy donors and cancer patients. V gave up 3 bases and J gave up 6 bases, with 6 bases separating them. Germline V gene lookup returns CDR1 SNHLY and CDR2 FYNNEI. The CDR3 consists of 13 residues. TCRdb's table, derived via immunoSEQ multiplex PCR, lists solely in-frame clones and lacks some. The data contain some 28,000 clones, around 80% of them singletons. This clonotype originated in a man aged 60-69 years with head and neck cancer. The chain carries TRBV2 and TRBJ1-6; D is uncertain. Sequencing used PBMCs. Here the CDR3 reads CASSEGSNSPLHF. Written as DNA, the CDR3 is TGTGCCAGCAGTGAGGGAAGTAATTCACCCCTCCACTTT.